One sample yielded the 3 T cell receptor beta chains listed below, sequenced in a study of shared clonotypes between healthy human individuals. Terminally differentiated effector memory CD45RA+ cells were excluded by CCR7 positive selection of CD45RO-negative cells. Measured with immunoSEQ multiplex PCR; TCRdb has only the in-frame clones, and not every one. The sample holds some 1,900,000 clones, about 94% seen once. The sequenced sample consisted of naive CD8+ T cells sorted from blood. These receptors came from a young man in good health.

The chain has TRBV7-8 and TRBJ2-3; 12 nucleotides align to TRBD2. With V trimmed by 5 bases and J by 2 bases, 5 bases remained unmatched. Germline lookup yields CDR1 SGHVS and CDR2 FQNEAQ. This CDR3 has 16 residues. In DNA form, the CDR3 reads TGTGCCAGCAGCCACGGACTAGCGGGGAACACAGATACGCAGTATTTT. Amino acid sequence: CASSHGLAGNTDTQYF.

The rearrangement links TRBV30 to TRBJ2-7; D is perhaps TRBD2 (7 bases). CDR1 is GTSNPN and CDR2 is SVGIG in the germline V gene (reference sequence). The CDR3 has 14 residues. Trimming removed 1 base at V and 3 bases at J, with 13 bases between. The CDR3 coding sequence is TGTGCCTGGAGTGGAGGAAGGGGGGGCTACGAGCAGTACTTC. Protein: CAWSGGRGGYEQYF.

This clone was counted once. Distinct nucleotide sequences in the sample also encode this CDR3. In nucleotides, the CDR3 is TGTGCCAGCAGCTTAGCAGACAGCTACGAGCAGTACTTC. Its protein is CASSLADSYEQYF. This chain connects TRBV7-2 to TRBJ2-7; possible D gene TRBD1, 5 bases. In germline, CDR1 is SGHTA, CDR2 FQGNSA. V was clipped by 0 bases and J by 3 bases, with 6 bases between them. The CDR3 spans 13 residues.